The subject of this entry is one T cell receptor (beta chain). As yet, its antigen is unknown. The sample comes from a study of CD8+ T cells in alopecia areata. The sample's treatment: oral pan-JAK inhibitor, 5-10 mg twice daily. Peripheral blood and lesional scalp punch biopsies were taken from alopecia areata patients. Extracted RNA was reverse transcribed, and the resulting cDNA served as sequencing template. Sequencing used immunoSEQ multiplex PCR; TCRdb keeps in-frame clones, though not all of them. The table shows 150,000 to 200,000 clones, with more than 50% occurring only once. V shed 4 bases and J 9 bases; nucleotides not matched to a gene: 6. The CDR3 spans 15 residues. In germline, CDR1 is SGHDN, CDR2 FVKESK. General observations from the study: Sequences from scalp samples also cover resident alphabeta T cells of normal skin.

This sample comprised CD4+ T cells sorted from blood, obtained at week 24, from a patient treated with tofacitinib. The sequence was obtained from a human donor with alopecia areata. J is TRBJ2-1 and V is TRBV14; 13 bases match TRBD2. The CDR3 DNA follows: TGTGCCAGCAGCCGGACTAGCGGGGGAGTATCTGAGCAGTTCTTC. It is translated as CASSRTSGGVSEQFF.